The 7 T cell receptor beta chains below were found in one sample sequenced in a study of shared clonotypes between healthy human individuals. TCRdb's copy holds only in-frame clones and misses some; the assay was immunoSEQ multiplex PCR. The sample shows some 2.1 million clones, 90% to 95% of them seen only once. Sequenced material: naive CD4+ T cells sorted from blood. The sample's subset: CD45RA+ positively selected. These receptors all stem from a man aged 18-30 years in good health.

J is TRBJ2-2 and V is TRBV5-1, with TRBD1 matching 7 bases. CDR1 is SGHRS and CDR2 is YFSETQ in the germline V gene. Losses at the gene ends were 3 bases for V and 8 bases for J; bases not matched to a gene: 13. The CDR3 contains 16 residues. The CDR3: CASSSGQASRSGELFF. CDR3 nucleotide sequence: TGCGCCAGCAGCTCTGGACAGGCGTCTAGGTCTGGGGAGCTGTTTTTT.

The chain employs TRBV6-5 and TRBJ1-6, with D possibly TRBD1 on 6 matching bases. The CDR3 loop spans 15 amino acids. CDR1 and CDR2 (germline): MNHEY, SVGAGI. Trimming pared 6 bases from V and 5 bases from J, leaving 14 bases between. CDR3 DNA sequence: TGTGCCAGCAGCCTAAACAGGGTAGATAATTCACCCCTCCACTTT. It translates to CASSLNRVDNSPLHF.

As to this clone: One end of the junction fails to match germline, which may point to a read error. The V call is TRBV7-7, the J call TRBJ2-5; TRBD2 matches 11 bases. Germline V lookup: CDR1 SSHAT, CDR2 FNYEAQ (reference sequence). The CDR3 has 16 residues. The CDR3, as DNA: TGTGCTAGCAGCTTAGCGGGAGGGACCGCCCAAGAGACCCAGTACTTC. It is translated as CASSLAGGTAQETQYF.

With regard to this clone: The sample holds other DNA sequences that translate to the same CDR3. The V and J genes are TRBV29-1 and TRBJ2-3; TRBD2 might be the D (5 bases). V shed 4 bases and J shed 2 bases, with 10 bases lying between them. Germline-derived CDR1 and CDR2 are SQVTM and ANQGSEA. The CDR3 is 13 amino acids. CDR3 region: CSVGGRLTDTQYF. The CDR3 DNA reads as TGCAGCGTTGGTGGGAGACTCACAGATACGCAGTATTTT.

The CDR3, as DNA: TGTGCCATCAGTGAGATGGACAGTAAGCAGCCCCAGCATTTT. This gives the protein CAISEMDSKQPQHF. The chain uses TRBV10-3 and TRBJ1-5; D might be TRBD1 (6 bases). CDR3 length: 14 residues. CDR1 is ENHRY and CDR2 is SYGVKD in the germline V gene. Trimming left V 2 bases short and J 7 bases short, with 12 bases between.

This chain uses TRBV30 with TRBJ2-5, with 10 bases matching TRBD2. With 2 bases clipped from V and 2 bases from J, the junction kept 8 bases outside the gene matches. Germline CDR1 and CDR2: GTSNPN and SVGIG (reference sequence). There are 16 residues in the CDR3. CDR3 loop: CAWSPQTSGYQETQYF. CDR3 coding DNA: TGTGCCTGGAGTCCCCAGACTAGCGGGTATCAAGAGACCCAGTACTTC.

The V gene is TRBV30, the J gene TRBJ1-1; TRBD1 matches at 10 bases. The V gene's germline CDR1 is GTSNPN and CDR2 SVGIG (reference sequence). The CDR3 is 15 residues long. Losses at the gene ends were 2 bases for V and 5 bases for J; bases not matched to a gene: 8. CDR3 residues: CAWSTGQGPGTEAFF. The CDR3 region has the DNA TGTGCCTGGAGTACGGGACAGGGGCCGGGAACTGAAGCTTTCTTT.